This T cell receptor (beta chain) comes out of a study of T cell repertoires in cytomegalovirus infection. Study summary: A matching HLA type, together with CMV infection, was signaled by public TCR beta signatures. Study outcomes and limitations: What dominated the ex vivo response were HLA-C-restricted CMV-specific TCR beta clonotypes. Identification of carriers of CMV plus the relevant HLA was performed using cumulative public TCR beta family frequency.

TCRdb itself ran the reads through MiXCR, one entry per CDR3 protein. Among under 850,000 distinct CDR3 sequences listed, 35% to 45% were seen once. This clonotype was seen many times. Its target is not known. Trimming removed 5 bases at V and 0 bases at J, with 10 bases between. Germline CDR1 and CDR2: SGHTA and FQGNSA. This CDR3 spans 15 amino acids. Sequenced: PBMCs. The receptor comes from a human donor in good health (CMV status not recorded). Some clones in this sample may be carry-over from other donors' samples. This rearrangement joins TRBV7-2 to TRBJ2-2; D not resolved. DNA for the CDR3: TGTGCCAGCAGCCTGGGATTGACGAACACCGGGGAGCTGTTTTTT. Amino acid sequence: CASSLGLTNTGELFF.